Shown below are 10 T cell receptor beta chains from a single sample sequenced in a study of CD8 T cells in ankylosing spondylitis. Regarding the study as a whole: Typical of ankylosing spondylitis blood, it appeared, was a TCR beta motif of under 10 highly homologous variants.

No antigens are known for them. One entry per CDR3 protein, called by TCRdb with MiXCR from the 5' RACE reads. The sample includes fewer than 650,000 distinct CDR3 sequences, over 9.5% of them seen just once. Sequencing input: blood, either unsorted or a sorted T cell fraction (not recorded which). These receptors originate from a male donor with ankylosing spondylitis.

This clonotype has just a few counts. Here the CDR3 reads CSALGRLMDASREQYF. CDR3 DNA sequence: TGCAGTGCCCTAGGGCGTCTGATGGATGCGTCTCGCGAGCAGTACTTC. The rearrangement uses TRBV20-1 and TRBJ2-7; D gene ambiguous. Germline CDR1 is DFQATT and CDR2 is SNEGSKA (reference sequence). V dropped 6 bases and J dropped 6 bases, with 27 bases sitting between them. The CDR3 contains 16 residues.

The sample holds a few counts of this clonotype. The chain couples TRBV3-1 to TRBJ1-4; D not resolved. The CDR3 runs 15 residues. The V gene's germline CDR1 is LGHDT and CDR2 YNNKEL (reference sequence). Trimming shortened V by 4 bases and J by 3 bases, and 12 bases separated the two germline ends. CDR3 sequence: CASSPREGSNEKLFF. CDR3 nucleotide sequence: TGTGCCAGCAGCCCCCGGGAAGGGTCTAATGAAAAACTGTTTTTT.

This clonotype was detected ten times or more. The chain combines TRBV10-3 with TRBJ1-5; TRBD1 matches at 8 bases. Trimming took 0 bases from V and 10 from J; bases not matched to a gene: 8. Germline-derived CDR1 and CDR2 are ENHRY and SYGVKD. The CDR3 consists of 15 residues. This CDR3 reads CAISESTGGGRPQHF. The CDR3 coding sequence is TGTGCCATCAGTGAGTCCACAGGGGGAGGCCGACCCCAGCATTTT.

This clonotype was counted ten times or more. The V call is TRBV7-9, the J call TRBJ2-5, with a tentative D call TRBD2 (6 bases). CDR1 is SEHNR, CDR2 FQNEAQ, per germline (reference sequence). Trimming took off 3 bases at V and 5 bases at J, with 13 bases between the two ends. The CDR3 is 14 amino acids. CDR3 amino acids: CASSFGGAWETQYF. In DNA, the CDR3 is TGTGCCAGCAGCTTTGGAGGGGCCTGGGAGACCCAGTACTTC.

This clonotype was seen a few times. This chain uses TRBV15 with TRBJ2-7; 11 nucleotides match TRBD2. The CDR3 covers 16 residues. The V gene end was trimmed by 5 bases and the J gene end by 0 bases; junction bases not matched to a gene: 6. Germline CDR1 and CDR2: LNHNV and YYDKDF (reference sequence). CDR3 sequence: CATSGPSGRSSYEQYV. CDR3 nucleotide sequence: TGTGCCACCAGCGGGCCTAGCGGGAGGAGCTCCTACGAGCAGTACGTC.

The CDR3 nucleotides are TGTGCCAGCAGTCCGGGGGAAACGGCAACTAATGAAAAACTGTTTTTT. Translation gives CASSPGETATNEKLFF. The genes are TRBV28 and TRBJ1-4, with a weak D call TRBD1 (5 bases). Germline CDR1 reads MDHEN; CDR2 reads SYDVKM. CDR3 length equals 16 residues. The V gene lost 5 bases and the J gene lost 0 bases, with 13 bases spanning the gap.

V gene TRBV5-1 combines with J gene TRBJ1-2; 9 bases fit TRBD1. CDR3 length equals 16 residues. V gave up 1 base and J gave up 4 bases; unmatched junction bases: 8. Germline CDR1 reads SGHRS; CDR2 reads YFSETQ. CDR3 sequence: CASSLQPGQGTYGYTF. DNA of the CDR3: TGCGCCAGCAGCTTGCAGCCGGGACAGGGAACCTATGGCTACACCTTC. Full variable domain (remainder filled in from reference TRBV5-1 and TRBJ1-2): KAGVTQTPRYLIKTRGQQVTLSCSPISGHRSVSWYQQTPGQGLQFLFEYFSETQRNKGNFPGRFSGRQFSNSRSEMNVSTLELGDSALYLCASSLQPGQGTYGYTFGSGTRLTVV.

This clonotype was counted a few times. The chain links TRBV20-1 to TRBJ2-3; D is uncertain. With 3 bases removed from V and 0 bases from J, the gap between germline ends came to 13 bases. Germline CDR1 DFQATT, CDR2 SNEGSKA (reference sequence). The CDR3 totals 15 residues. CDR3 bases: TGCAGTGCTAGCTCTGACGGTGGGAGCACAGATACGCAGTATTTT. Translated, it gives CSASSDGGSTDTQYF.

This clonotype was counted a few times. The rearrangement uses TRBV20-1 and TRBJ2-3, with D tentatively TRBD2 (5 bases). The CDR3 loop spans 14 amino acids. V was trimmed by 3 bases and J by 5 bases, leaving 15 bases between them. Germline V gives CDR1 DFQATT, CDR2 SNEGSKA (reference sequence). DNA of the CDR3: TGCAGTGCTAGCTTCCGGTTGGAGGAAGATACGCAGTATTTT. Translation: CSASFRLEEDTQYF.

This clonotype turned up a few times. CDR3: CASSWTSANTGELFF. In DNA form, the CDR3 reads TGCGCCAGCAGCTGGACTAGTGCGAACACCGGGGAGCTGTTTTTT. This chain uses TRBV5-1 with TRBJ2-2; 7 bases align to TRBD2. Looked up from germline, CDR1 is SGHRS and CDR2 is YFSETQ. The CDR3 is made up of 15 amino acids. V lost 3 bases and J lost 0; bases outside the gene matches: 2.